This TCR beta chain was recorded in a study of CD8+ T cells in alopecia areata. At the level of the study: Treated patients were dosed with oral tofacitinib, taking 5 to 10 mg twice daily.

The table lists this clone with a count of one. Treatment given: oral pan-JAK inhibitor, 5-10 mg twice daily. This CDR3 has 15 residues. CDR1 and CDR2 (germline): MNHEY, SVGAGI. The V gene lost 2 bases and the J gene lost 5 bases, with 13 bases spanning the gap. Extraction and reverse transcription of RNA yielded cDNA as the sequencing template. The method was immunoSEQ multiplex PCR; TCRdb's version includes in-frame clones alone and lacks a portion of them. The sample holds 90,000 to 150,000 clones; less than 75% are singletons and the top ten take nearly 30%. The source was CD8+ T cells sorted from blood, collected at week 4, from a patient treated with tofacitinib. The V call is TRBV6-5, the J call TRBJ2-1; D remains unclear. This TCR came from a human donor with alopecia areata. CDR3 nucleotides: TGTGCCAGCAGTTACGGGATGGAGCTCAACAATGAGCAGTTCTTC. Its translation: CASSYGMELNNEQFF.